Listed below are T cell receptor beta chains from one sample, sequenced in a study of blood T cell repertoires in COVID-19. Method: immunoSEQ multiplex PCR; TCRdb's copy keeps in-frame clones and lacks some. The sample comprises about 280,000 clones, 65% to 90% of which are singletons, and approximately 5% rests with the top ten. The sequenced sample was peripheral blood. All receptors derive from a man aged 50-59 years with active or convalescent COVID-19. Each CDR3 is given with its conserved first and last residue. D genes are given only for firm matches. Expanded clones get a size class; other rows say once, few or many, or leave the size out.

clone_size,j_call,d_call,v_call,cdr3_nt,cdr3_aa
NA,TRBJ2-7,TRBD1,TRBV5-1,TGCGCCAGCAGCTTGTCACCGTTGGGGACAGGAGCCTACGAGCAGTACTTC,CASSLSPLGTGAYEQYF
few,TRBJ1-1,NA,TRBV7-9,TGTGCCAGCAGCTTAACGGGGGCTGAAGCTTTCTTT,CASSLTGAEAFF
NA,TRBJ1-1,NA,TRBV18,TGTGCCAGCTTAGGGGCCCTGAACACTGAAGCTTTCTTT,CASLGALNTEAFF
NA,TRBJ2-7,TRBD2,TRBV7-9,TGTGCCAGCAGCTTAGGTCAGGGGACTAGCGGGAGCGAGCAGTACTTC,CASSLGQGTSGSEQYF
NA,TRBJ1-1,TRBD1,TRBV5-1,TGCGCCAGCAGCGGTGGACAGGGTCAAGCTTTCTTT,CASSGGQGQAFF
NA,TRBJ1-4,TRBD1,TRBV2,TGTGCCAGCAGTGGGACAGGGCCTGGTGGAGAAAAACTGTTTTTT,CASSGTGPGGEKLFF
NA,TRBJ1-3,NA,TRBV9,TGTGCCAGCAGCGTAAATAGCGGATTGTTGGGAAACACCATATATTTT,CASSVNSGLLGNTIYF
NA,TRBJ2-5,TRBD1,TRBV5-1,TGCGCCAGCAGCCCAGGGACAGGGAGAGAGACCCAGTACTTC,CASSPGTGRETQYF
NA,TRBJ1-1,NA,TRBV27,TGTGCCAGCAGTCCGGGGTTCATGAACACTGAAGCTTTCTTT,CASSPGFMNTEAFF
NA,TRBJ2-1,NA,TRBV3-1/TRBV3-2,TGTGCCAGCAGCCAAGAAGGAGGATATGGGTTCTACAATGAGCAGTTCTTC,CASSQEGGYGFYNEQFF
NA,TRBJ2-1,TRBD2,TRBV19,TGTGCCAGTAGTATAGTGGCGGGAGAGTTAAGTGAGCAGTTCTTC,CASSIVAGELSEQFF
NA,TRBJ1-1,NA,TRBV5-1,TGCGCCAGCAGCGGTAGCACGAACACTGAAGCTTTCTTT,CASSGSTNTEAFF
NA,TRBJ2-3,TRBD1,TRBV7-3,TGTGCCAGCAGCCTGGACAGGGGCGCTAGCACAGATACGCAGTATTTT,CASSLDRGASTDTQYF
once,TRBJ1-1,NA,TRBV5-1,TGCGCCAGCAGCTTGGGGACAGTAGGTAGTATGAACACTGAAGCTTTCTTT,CASSLGTVGSMNTEAFF
NA,TRBJ1-6,TRBD1,TRBV27,TGTGCCAGCAGTTCCAACCCCTCGGGACAGGGAAATTCACCCCTCCACTTT,CASSSNPSGQGNSPLHF
NA,TRBJ1-1,NA,TRBV19,TGTGCCAGTAGTTCCTACCAGACAGCCCTGAACACTGAAGCTTTCTTT,CASSSYQTALNTEAFF
NA,TRBJ2-2,NA,TRBV18,TGTGCCAGCTTGAATAACAGGGCCACCGGGGAGCTGTTTTTT,CASLNNRATGELFF
NA,TRBJ2-2,TRBD2,TRBV19,TGTGCCAGTAGTACCCAAGCGGGAGTCACCGGGGAGCTGTTTTTT,CASSTQAGVTGELFF
NA,TRBJ2-3,TRBD2,TRBV30,TGTGCCTGGAGTGTCGACCCCCGGGGGGGGCAGTATTTT,CAWSVDPRGGQYF
once,TRBJ2-2,NA,TRBV6-6,TGTGCCAGCAGTTATGGCGGGGAGATGTTTTTT,CASSYGGEMFF
NA,TRBJ2-1,TRBD2,TRBV19,TGTGCCAGTAGTACACTAGCGGGAGATAACTCCTACAATGAGCAGTTCTTC,CASSTLAGDNSYNEQFF
NA,TRBJ2-3,NA,TRBV9,TGTGCCAGCAGCGTAGGAGATATCCCGACTCTTGGCACAGATACGCAGTATTTT,CASSVGDIPTLGTDTQYF
NA,TRBJ2-3,TRBD2,TRBV5-1,TGCGCCAGCAGCTTGGAGGGCGGGAGGGATGGCACAGATACGCAGTATTTT,CASSLEGGRDGTDTQYF
NA,TRBJ1-2,NA,TRBV19,TGTGCCAGTAGTATAGGGGGCCAGCCCTATGGCTACACCTTC,CASSIGGQPYGYTF
NA,TRBJ1-2,TRBD1,TRBV30,TGTGCCTGTAGCCGGGACAGACCTTCAGGCTACACCTTC,CACSRDRPSGYTF
NA,TRBJ2-1,TRBD2,TRBV5-1,TGCGCCAGCAGCTTGGCGGTTACTAGCGGGAGTTACAATGAGCAGTTCTTC,CASSLAVTSGSYNEQFF
NA,TRBJ1-1,TRBD1,TRBV30,TGTGCCTGGAGTGATGCATTGACAGGGGATAACACTGAAGCTTTCTTT,CAWSDALTGDNTEAFF
NA,TRBJ1-1,TRBD1,TRBV4-3,TGCGCCAGCAGCCAGGGCAGTGGGACAGGGAGGGGAGCTTTCTTT,CASSQGSGTGRGAFF
NA,TRBJ2-1,NA,TRBV7-9,TGTGCCAGCAGTCTCCCGAACAGCCTCAATGAGCAGTTCTTC,CASSLPNSLNEQFF
NA,TRBJ1-1,TRBD1,TRBV9,TGTGCCAGCAGCTCCGGGACAGGGAAAGGGAACACTGAAGCTTTCTTT,CASSSGTGKGNTEAFF
NA,TRBJ1-2,NA,TRBV10-1,TGCGCCAGCAGTGAGTCGGCCAACTATGGCTACACCTTC,CASSESANYGYTF
NA,TRBJ2-1,TRBD1,TRBV30,TGTGCCTGGGCAGGGGGAACGGCCTACAATGAGCAGTTCTTC,CAWAGGTAYNEQFF
NA,TRBJ1-2,TRBD1,TRBV6-6,TGTGCCAGCAGTTACGAGGGACAGGGTAATGGCTACACCTTC,CASSYEGQGNGYTF